The rows below give T cell receptor beta chains drawn from one sample of a study of shared clonotypes between healthy human individuals. Profiling relied on immunoSEQ multiplex PCR, and the TCRdb table lists in-frame clones only, not all of them. Of about 1.5 million clones detected, under 99% appear once; the ten largest clones hold around 0.45%. Sequencing used naive CD4+ T cells sorted from blood. Receptor source: a man aged 30-40 years in good health. CDR3s include the opening cysteine and the closing phenylalanine or tryptophan. The D gene is left open where the match is weak. A row's size may be missing; if present it is once, few, many or a size class.

d_call	v_call	j_call	clone_size	cdr3_aa	cdr3_nt
NA	TRBV5-1	TRBJ2-3	NA	CASSRGLTGPDTQYF	TGCGCCAGCAGCCGGGGACTTACGGGACCGGATACGCAGTATTTT
NA	TRBV18	TRBJ1-4	NA	CASSPVDEKLFF	TGTGCCAGCTCACCAGTAGATGAAAAACTGTTTTTT
TRBD1	TRBV7-2	TRBJ1-2	NA	CASSLGQEYGYTF	TGTGCCAGCAGCTTGGGACAGGAGTATGGCTACACCTTC
NA	TRBV4-3	TRBJ2-1	NA	CASSQDTGNSYNEQFF	TGCGCCAGCAGCCAAGATACAGGCAACTCCTACAATGAGCAGTTCTTC
NA	TRBV28	TRBJ2-3	NA	CASSLGGAGDTQYF	TGTGCCAGCAGTTTGGGGGGAGCTGGAGATACGCAGTATTTT
NA	TRBV5-1	TRBJ2-5	NA	CASSFGPGETQYF	TGCGCCAGCAGCTTTGGACCCGGAGAGACCCAGTACTTC
NA	TRBV19	TRBJ1-3	NA	CASADSPFSGNTIYF	TGTGCCAGTGCTGACAGTCCTTTCTCTGGAAACACCATATATTTT
TRBD2	TRBV15	TRBJ2-3	NA	CATSRLGTSGRATDTQYF	TGTGCCACCAGCAGACTTGGGACTAGCGGGAGGGCCACAGATACGCAGTATTTT
NA	TRBV10-1	TRBJ2-7	once	CASSALKREFSEQYF	TGCGCCAGCAGTGCGCTCAAGAGGGAGTTTTCCGAGCAGTACTTC
TRBD2	TRBV9	TRBJ2-3	few	CASSRSGSTDTQYF	TGTGCCAGCAGTCGTAGCGGGAGCACAGATACGCAGTATTTT
NA	TRBV7-6	TRBJ2-2	NA	CASSPELATNTGELFF	TGTGCCAGCAGCCCCGAACTGGCAACGAACACCGGGGAGCTGTTTTTT
TRBD1	TRBV2	TRBJ1-2	NA	CASSERVGTGHGYTF	TGTGCCAGCAGTGAAAGGGTTGGGACAGGCCATGGCTACACCTTC
NA	TRBV5-6	TRBJ2-7	once	CASSRLRLRPDTGYEQYF	TGTGCCAGCAGCCGACTCCGCCTCCGTCCAGACACAGGGTACGAGCAGTACTTC
NA	TRBV2	TRBJ2-2	once	CASSVFSRASGELFF	TGTGCCAGCAGTGTTTTTAGTAGGGCGTCCGGGGAGCTGTTTTTT
NA	TRBV7-9	TRBJ2-5	NA	CASSSPGETQYF	TGTGCCAGCAGCTCCCCCGGGGAGACCCAGTACTTC
NA	TRBV2	TRBJ1-1	NA	CASRQVNTEAFF	TGTGCCAGCCGCCAGGTGAACACTGAAGCTTTCTTT
NA	TRBV6-5	TRBJ2-1	NA	CASSRLSPSYNEQFF	TGTGCCAGCAGTCGACTTTCTCCCTCCTACAATGAGCAGTTCTTC
NA	TRBV5-6	TRBJ2-5	NA	CASSLGALQETQYF	TGTGCCAGCAGCTTGGGAGCTCTTCAAGAGACCCAGTACTTC
NA	TRBV18	TRBJ2-1	once	CASSPPGREQFF	TGTGCCAGCTCACCACCGGGGCGAGAGCAGTTCTTC
NA	TRBV21-1	TRBJ2-7	NA	CASSGPKGMVYEQYF	TGTGCCAGCAGCGGGCCCAAGGGGATGGTCTACGAGCAGTACTTC
NA	TRBV6-4	TRBJ2-1	NA	CASSPLGGRNEQFF	TGTGCCAGCAGCCCTTTGGGGGGTAGGAATGAGCAGTTCTTC
TRBD1	TRBV28	TRBJ1-5	NA	CASSFPGTEKGQPQHF	TGTGCCAGCAGTTTTCCGGGGACAGAGAAGGGTCAGCCCCAGCATTTT
TRBD1	TRBV19	TRBJ2-7	NA	CASSPGTGRYEQYF	TGTGCCAGTAGTCCCGGGACAGGGCGATACGAGCAGTACTTC
TRBD2	TRBV6-5	TRBJ2-3	NA	CASSRGTSGTDTQYF	TGTGCCAGCAGCAGGGGGACTAGCGGCACAGATACGCAGTATTTT
NA	TRBV28	TRBJ2-7	NA	CASSWRHEQYF	TGTGCCAGCAGTTGGCGACACGAGCAGTACTTC
TRBD1	TRBV5-4	TRBJ1-3	NA	CASSFLKGQGAGNTIYF	TGTGCCAGCAGCTTTCTTAAGGGACAGGGGGCTGGAAACACCATATATTTT
NA	TRBV5-1	TRBJ2-5	NA	CASSLAGNLQETQYF	TGCGCCAGCAGCTTGGCCGGGAATTTACAAGAGACCCAGTACTTC
NA	TRBV28	TRBJ2-2	NA	CASSLAPYTGELFF	TGTGCCAGCAGTTTAGCCCCATACACCGGGGAGCTGTTTTTT
NA	TRBV6-1	TRBJ1-5	NA	CASSEAYSQPQHF	TGTGCCAGCAGTGAAGCGTACTCCCAGCCCCAGCATTTT
TRBD2	TRBV6-1	TRBJ2-7	NA	CASTRTSGSSYEQYF	TGTGCCAGCACCAGAACTAGCGGGAGCTCCTACGAGCAGTACTTC
NA	TRBV6-5	TRBJ1-5	NA	CASSYGGRERPPQHF	TGTGCCAGCAGTTACGGGGGCAGGGAACGTCCGCCCCAGCATTTT
NA	TRBV15	TRBJ2-7	NA	CATSRDPKAMYEQYF	TGTGCCACCAGCAGAGATCCCAAGGCCATGTACGAGCAGTACTTC
NA	TRBV5-1	TRBJ1-1	NA	CASSAPGRDTEAFF	TGCGCCAGCAGTGCTCCGGGGCGGGACACTGAAGCTTTCTTT
TRBD2	TRBV2	TRBJ2-1	NA	CATSGLALDNEQFF	TGTGCCACATCGGGACTAGCTCTAGACAATGAGCAGTTCTTC
NA	TRBV4-2	TRBJ2-1	NA	CASSQGEEWGLSSYNEQFF	TGTGCCAGCAGCCAAGGTGAGGAGTGGGGGCTAAGCTCCTACAATGAGCAGTTCTTC
NA	TRBV7-2	TRBJ1-2	once	CASSFDRLNYGYTF	TGTGCCAGCAGCTTCGACAGGCTGAACTATGGCTACACCTTC